The present entry profiles one TCR beta chain with its context. Antigen: not known. This sample is drawn from a study of T cell responses to AZD1222 COVID-19 vaccine. Whole-study findings and limits: Receipt of two AZD1222 doses was followed by a rise in Spike-specific TCR breadth and depth.

Some clones are missing from TCRdb's copy, which holds only in-frame ones; the method was immunoSEQ multiplex PCR. The profile shows about 140,000 clones, around 92% of them singletons. V was shortened by 10 bases and J by 0 bases, with 22 bases between the two germline ends. This CDR3 is built from 17 residues. Germline V lookup: CDR1 LNHDA, CDR2 SQIVND (reference sequence). The TCR was taken from an adult in good health. This chain uses TRBV19 with TRBJ2-4, with D unresolved. Sequencing used peripheral blood, obtained on day 0 of AZD1222 vaccination. DNA for the CDR3: TGTGCCACCTCTATCTTGAGTGGTAGCAAAGCCAAAAACATTCAGTACTTC. Its translation is CATSILSGSKAKNIQYF.